This TCR beta chain was identified during a study of yellow fever vaccine responses in identical twins. The study's findings and limits: In identical twins, vaccine T cell responses appeared partly shared and partly individual.

Trimming cost V 2 bases and J 0 bases, with 7 bases left between them. The germline V gene encodes CDR1 SNHLY and CDR2 FYNNEI. This CDR3 spans 14 amino acids. About this clonotype itself: What it binds is unknown.

From the RT-PCR reads, TCRdb called clonotypes with MiXCR, one entry per CDR3 protein. The sample holds over 450 distinct CDR3 sequences, 74% seen once. The receptor was derived from a female donor who received the yellow fever vaccine. The sample here was T cells from blood (PBMCs), unsorted or a sorted subset (not recorded which), taken before or after yellow fever vaccination (not recorded which). The V call is TRBV2, the J call TRBJ1-1; D remains unclear. CDR3 coding DNA: TGTGCCAGCAGTGAAAGCTGGGTGAACACTGAAGCTTTCTTT. Residues: CASSESWVNTEAFF.